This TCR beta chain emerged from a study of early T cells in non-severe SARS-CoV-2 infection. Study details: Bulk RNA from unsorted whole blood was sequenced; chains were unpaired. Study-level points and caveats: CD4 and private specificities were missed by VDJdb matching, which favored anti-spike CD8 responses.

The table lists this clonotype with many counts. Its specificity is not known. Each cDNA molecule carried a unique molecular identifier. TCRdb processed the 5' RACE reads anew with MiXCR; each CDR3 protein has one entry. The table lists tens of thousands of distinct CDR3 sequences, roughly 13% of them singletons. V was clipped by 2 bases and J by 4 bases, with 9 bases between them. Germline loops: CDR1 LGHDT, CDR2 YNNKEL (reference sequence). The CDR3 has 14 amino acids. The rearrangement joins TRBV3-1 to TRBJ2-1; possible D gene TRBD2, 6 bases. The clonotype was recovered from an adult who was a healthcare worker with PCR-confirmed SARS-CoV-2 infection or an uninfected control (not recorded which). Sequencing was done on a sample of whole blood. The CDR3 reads CASSQYGSYNEQFF. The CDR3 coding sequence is TGTGCCAGCAGCCAATACGGGAGTTACAATGAGCAGTTCTTC.